This paragraph reports one TCR beta chain. Its antigen is unknown. The sample comes from a study of Graves' ophthalmopathy and Graves' hyperthyroidism. Looking at the study overall: Sampling took place at initial diagnosis, with peripheral blood obtained before any treatment.

Amplification of TCR beta CDR3 regions used RNA transcripts. HTBI primers were used in a first-round RT-PCR, which preceded a second-round multiplex PCR. TCRdb redid the calling of the multiplex PCR reads with MiXCR, one entry per CDR3 protein. Of roughly 420,000 distinct CDR3 sequences listed, 20% to 25% are singletons. No progression to ophthalmopathy over 18 months defined stable hyperthyroidism. Out of about 9.6 ml of fresh peripheral blood, PBMCs were obtained. General observations from the study: Using 13 signatures, a model distinguished ophthalmopathy from stable hyperthyroidism, reaching roughly 90% sensitivity and about 81% specificity.

The origin of this receptor is a woman younger than 30 with stable Graves' hyperthyroidism. The material sequenced was peripheral blood.

DNA for the CDR3: TGTGCCAGTAGTATTCTTCAGGGATTAGGTAAGGATGAAGCTTTCTTT. Protein product: CASSILQGLGKDEAFF. The chain links TRBV19 to TRBJ1-1, with a possible D match to TRBD1 (5 bases). This CDR3 is built from 16 residues. Germline V gene sequence: CDR1 LNHDA, CDR2 SQIVND (reference sequence). V gave up 3 bases and J gave up 7 bases, with 21 bases separating them.